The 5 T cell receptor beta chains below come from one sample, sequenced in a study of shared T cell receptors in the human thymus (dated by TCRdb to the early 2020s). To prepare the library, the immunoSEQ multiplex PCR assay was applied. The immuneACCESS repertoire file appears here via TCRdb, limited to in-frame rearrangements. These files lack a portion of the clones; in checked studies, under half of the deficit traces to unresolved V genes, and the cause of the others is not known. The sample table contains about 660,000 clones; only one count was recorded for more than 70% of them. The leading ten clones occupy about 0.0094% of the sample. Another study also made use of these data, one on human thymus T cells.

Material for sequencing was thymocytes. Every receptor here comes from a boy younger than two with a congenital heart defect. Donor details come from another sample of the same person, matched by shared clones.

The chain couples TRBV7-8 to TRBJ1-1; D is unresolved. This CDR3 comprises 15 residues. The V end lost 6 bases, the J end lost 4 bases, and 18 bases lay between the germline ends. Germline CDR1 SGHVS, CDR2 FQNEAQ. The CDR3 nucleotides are TGTGCCAGCAGTTTTGAGATGACACGGATCACTGAAGCTTTCTTT. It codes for CASSFEMTRITEAFF.

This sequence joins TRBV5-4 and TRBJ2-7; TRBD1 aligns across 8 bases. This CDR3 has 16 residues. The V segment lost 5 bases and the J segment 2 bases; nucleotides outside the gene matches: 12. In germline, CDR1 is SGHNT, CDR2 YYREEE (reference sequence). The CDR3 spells CASSSFPGQAAYEQYF. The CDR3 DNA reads TGTGCCAGCAGTTCTTTCCCGGGACAGGCGGCCTACGAGCAGTACTTC.

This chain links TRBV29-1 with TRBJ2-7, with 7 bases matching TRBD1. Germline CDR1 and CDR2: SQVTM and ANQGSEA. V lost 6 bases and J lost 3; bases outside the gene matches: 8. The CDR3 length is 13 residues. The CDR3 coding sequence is TGCAGCGTCGCTGACAGGGCCAGCTACGAGCAGTACTTC. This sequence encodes CSVADRASYEQYF.

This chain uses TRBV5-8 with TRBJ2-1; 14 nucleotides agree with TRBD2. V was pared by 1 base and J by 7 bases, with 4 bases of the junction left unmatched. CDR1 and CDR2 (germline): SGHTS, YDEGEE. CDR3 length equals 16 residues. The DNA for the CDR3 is TGTGCCAGCAGCTTGAATGGGACTAGCGGGGGAAATGAGCAGTTCTTC. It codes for CASSLNGTSGGNEQFF.

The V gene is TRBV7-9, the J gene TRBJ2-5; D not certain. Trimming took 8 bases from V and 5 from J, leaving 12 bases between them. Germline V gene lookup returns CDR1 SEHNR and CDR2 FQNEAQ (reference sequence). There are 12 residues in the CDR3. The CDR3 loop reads CASPGLSETQYF. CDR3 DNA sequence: TGTGCCAGCCCGGGTTTGTCGGAGACCCAGTACTTC.